What follows are 22 T cell receptor beta chains derived from one specimen sequenced in a study of T-cell reconstitution after alpha-beta-depleted transplantation in children. Preparing the TCRbeta library involved the use of unique molecular identifiers. TCRdb reprocessed the PCR reads with MiXCR, giving one entry per CDR3 protein. The sample comprises under 850,000 distinct CDR3 sequences, about an eighth of which are singletons, and around 0.79% rests with the top ten. The specimen was PBMCs, collected before TCRalphabeta/CD19-depleted stem cell transplant. The receptor source for this set is a girl between 2 and 10 years old with congenital amegakaryocytic thrombocytopenia, due to receive a stem cell transplant.

The table lists this clonotype with many counts. The chain joins TRBV5-1 to TRBJ2-3; no reliable D call. The length of the CDR3 is 14 residues. Germline-derived CDR1 and CDR2 are SGHRS and YFSETQ. V was pared by 4 bases and J by 1 base, with 10 bases between. The CDR3 bases are TGCGCCAGCAGCGCTTCGGTTCGCACAGATACGCAGTATTTT. Protein sequence: CASSASVRTDTQYF. The whole variable domain, filled in from reference TRBV5-1 and TRBJ2-3, reads KAGVTQTPRYLIKTRGQQVTLSCSPISGHRSVSWYQQTPGQGLQFLFEYFSETQRNKGNFPGRFSGRQFSNSRSEMNVSTLELGDSALYLCASSASVRTDTQYFGPGTRLTVL.

This clonotype has just a few counts. V is TRBV27 and J is TRBJ2-6; D not certain. Germline loops: CDR1 MNHEY, CDR2 SMNVEV (reference sequence). V dropped 3 bases and J dropped 2 bases, with 8 bases sitting between them. The CDR3 spans 15 residues. DNA of the CDR3: TGTGCCAGCAGTTTTGTGAGTACTGGGGCCAACGTCCTGACTTTC. The encoded protein is CASSFVSTGANVLTF. Using reference TRBV27 and TRBJ2-6 for the parts outside the CDR3, the full variable domain is EAQVTQNPRYLITVTGKKLTVTCSQNMNHEYMSWYRQDPGLGLRQIYYSMNVEVTDKGDVPEGYKVSRKEKRNFPLILESPSPNQTSLYFCASSFVSTGANVLTFGAGSRLTVL.

The V and J genes are TRBV5-1 and TRBJ2-7; perhaps D is TRBD1 or TRBD2 (5 bases each). CDR1 is SGHRS, CDR2 YFSETQ, per germline. The V end was cut by 6 bases, the J end by 3 bases, with 16 bases between. The CDR3 covers 14 residues. The CDR3 nucleotides are TGCGCCAGCACCCCGGGGTGGGGGTACTACGAGCAGTACTTC. Translation gives CASTPGWGYYEQYF. The full variable domain, rest sourced from reference TRBV5-1 and TRBJ2-7, is KAGVTQTPRYLIKTRGQQVTLSCSPISGHRSVSWYQQTPGQGLQFLFEYFSETQRNKGNFPGRFSGRQFSNSRSEMNVSTLELGDSALYLCASTPGWGYYEQYFGPGTRLTVT.

The chain carries TRBV20-1 and TRBJ1-2; D call uncertain. CDR3 length: 12 amino acids. V shed 3 bases and J shed 8 bases, with 13 bases lying between them. Per germline, CDR1 DFQATT and CDR2 SNEGSKA (reference sequence). For the CDR3, the DNA is TGCAGTGCTAGGCGCAGTAGGGAGGGCTACACCTTC. Translated, it gives CSARRSREGYTF.

This clonotype was seen a handful of times. This sequence joins TRBV30 and TRBJ1-5; tentatively, D is TRBD1 (5 bases). Germline loops: CDR1 GTSNPN, CDR2 SVGIG (reference sequence). This CDR3 contains 12 residues. Trimming took 5 bases from V and 5 from J, leaving 10 bases between them. As DNA, the CDR3 is TGTGCCTGGGGACAAACCGATCAGCCCCAGCATTTT. This sequence encodes CAWGQTDQPQHF.

The chain carries TRBV5-1 and TRBJ2-3; TRBD1 aligns across 10 bases. J was trimmed by 5 bases and V by 4 bases; bases with no gene match: 7. Germline V CDR1 and CDR2: SGHRS, YFSETQ. The CDR3 loop spans 15 amino acids. The CDR3 protein is CASSKPRDRGDTQYF. CDR3 nucleotide sequence: TGCGCCAGCAGCAAGCCCCGGGACAGGGGAGATACGCAGTATTTT. Full variable domain (missing parts from reference TRBV5-1 and TRBJ2-3): KAGVTQTPRYLIKTRGQQVTLSCSPISGHRSVSWYQQTPGQGLQFLFEYFSETQRNKGNFPGRFSGRQFSNSRSEMNVSTLELGDSALYLCASSKPRDRGDTQYFGPGTRLTVL.

This clonotype appeared many times. The chain links TRBV20-1 to TRBJ2-3; tentatively, D is TRBD2 (6 bases). Trimming cost V 0 bases and J 2 bases, with 15 bases left between them. The CDR3 spans 16 residues. Germline values: CDR1 DFQATT, CDR2 SNEGSKA (reference sequence). CDR3 sequence reads: CSARDGGIPDTDTQYF. DNA of the CDR3: TGCAGTGCTAGAGATGGAGGGATCCCCGACACAGATACGCAGTATTTT.

This sequence joins TRBV20-1 and TRBJ2-3; 7 nucleotides align to TRBD2. The CDR3 contains 15 residues. The V gene end was trimmed by 5 bases and the J gene end by 0 bases; junction bases not matched to a gene: 8. In germline, CDR1 is DFQATT, CDR2 SNEGSKA (reference sequence). CDR3 amino acids: CSAGEGRESTDTQYF. Here the CDR3 DNA reads TGCAGTGCTGGGGAAGGGCGGGAGAGCACAGATACGCAGTATTTT.

This chain connects TRBV10-3 to TRBJ1-1; D perhaps matches TRBD1 (5 bases). Germline V CDR1 and CDR2: ENHRY, SYGVKD. The CDR3 covers 13 residues. V was pared by 7 bases and J by 8 bases, with 17 bases between. The CDR3 is CAITDRNEGEAFF. The CDR3 DNA follows: TGTGCCATCACGGACCGAAATGAGGGGGAAGCTTTCTTT.

The sample holds many counts of this clonotype. The chain has TRBV12-3 or TRBV12-4 and TRBJ2-1, with 10 bases identical to TRBD2. Trimming cost V 8 bases and J 6 bases; bases outside gene matches: 13. This CDR3 is built from 16 residues. The CDR3 sequence: CASSPSGRANLNEQFF. The CDR3 DNA reads TGTGCCAGCTCGCCGAGCGGGAGGGCCAATCTCAATGAGCAGTTCTTC.

A note on this clonotype: A junction end diverges from the germline sequence, so it may reflect a read error. V and J are TRBV14 and TRBJ1-2, with D perhaps TRBD1 (5 bases). CDR1 SGHDN and CDR2 FVKESK come from the germline V gene. The CDR3 covers 13 residues. The CDR3 sequence is CASSKAGTYGDTF. CDR3 in DNA: TGTGCCAGCAGCAAGGCCGGGACCTATGGCGACACCTTC.

The table lists this clonotype with a few counts. The chain joins TRBV28 to TRBJ2-3; 13 bases align to TRBD2. The CDR3 covers 16 residues. Germline V gives CDR1 MDHEN, CDR2 SYDVKM. Trimming took 6 bases from V and 5 from J; bases not matched to a gene: 8. CDR3 nucleotides: TGTGCCAGCAGCCAACTAGCGGGAGGGCCAATAGATACGCAGTATTTT. Its translation: CASSQLAGGPIDTQYF. The whole variable domain, filled in from reference TRBV28 and TRBJ2-3, reads DVKVTQSSRYLVKRTGEKVFLECVQDMDHENMFWYRQDPGLGLRLIYFSYDVKMKEKGDIPEGYSVSREKKERFSLILESASTNQTSMYLCASSQLAGGPIDTQYFGPGTRLTVL.

This clonotype was detected many times. The chain links TRBV20-1 to TRBJ2-7, with 7 bases aligning to TRBD2. The trim removed 5 bases at V and 3 bases at J, leaving 10 bases unmatched. The CDR3 runs 14 residues. In germline, CDR1 is DFQATT, CDR2 SNEGSKA (reference sequence). CDR3 in amino acids: CSAPGTNHIYEQYF. The CDR3 nucleotides are TGCAGTGCTCCCGGGACTAACCATATCTACGAGCAGTACTTC.

This clonotype was detected many times. Here the CDR3 reads CATSRGHATNEKLFF. Here the CDR3 DNA reads TGTGCCACCAGCAGGGGACATGCAACTAATGAAAAACTGTTTTTT. The rearrangement links TRBV15 to TRBJ1-4; D may be TRBD1 (6 bases). V lost 3 bases and J lost 0, with 8 bases in between. This CDR3 is 15 amino acids long. CDR1 is LNHNV, CDR2 YYDKDF, per germline (reference sequence).

The chain has TRBV11-2 and TRBJ2-2, with D possibly TRBD2 on 6 matching bases. Germline V gene sequence: CDR1 SGHAT, CDR2 FQNNGV. The ends were cut back, 4 bases at V and 1 base at J, with 22 bases in the middle. The CDR3 contains 19 residues. The CDR3, as DNA: TGTGCCAGCAGCTCACCGAGCAGATTAGCGGCCATGAACACCGGGGAGCTGTTTTTT. Protein: CASSSPSRLAAMNTGELFF.

With regard to this clonotype: The germline gene is not matched at one end of the junction; a read error may be the cause. This chain joins TRBV20-1 and TRBJ2-1, with D hard to call. This CDR3 has 13 amino acids. CDR1 and CDR2 (germline): DFQATT, SNEGSKA (reference sequence). The CDR3 region has the DNA TGCAGTGCTAGAGGTCTCGTCTACAATGAGCTGTTCTTC. As protein: CSARGLVYNELFF.

This clonotype was found many times. The chain employs TRBV5-1 and TRBJ2-1; D unresolved. The CDR3 extends over 16 amino acids. Trimming stripped 1 base from V and 0 bases from J, with 11 bases between. Germline V gives CDR1 SGHRS, CDR2 YFSETQ. CDR3 DNA sequence: TGCGCCAGCAGCTTGACCCAATCTAGCTCCTACAATGAGCAGTTCTTC. Protein: CASSLTQSSSYNEQFF.

Only a few counts were recorded for this clonotype. CDR3 loop: CSASTLIAGGRSYNEQFF. DNA of the CDR3: TGCAGTGCTTCAACCCTAATAGCGGGAGGTCGATCCTACAATGAGCAGTTCTTC. The chain couples TRBV20-1 to TRBJ2-1, with 10 bases fitting TRBD2. Germline CDR1 and CDR2: DFQATT and SNEGSKA (reference sequence). The CDR3 totals 18 residues. V lost 5 bases and J lost 1; bases outside the gene matches: 14.

The chain joins TRBV3-1 to TRBJ2-5; 9 bases line up with TRBD2. The CDR3 totals 14 residues. Germline V lookup: CDR1 LGHDT, CDR2 YNNKEL (reference sequence). V was pared by 4 bases and J by 4 bases, with 4 bases of the junction left unmatched. The CDR3 reads CASSRASGIETQYF. Written as DNA, the CDR3 is TGTGCCAGCAGCCGGGCTAGCGGGATAGAGACCCAGTACTTC.

The rearrangement uses TRBV10-3 and TRBJ2-5; D not certain. CDR1 ENHRY and CDR2 SYGVKD come from the germline V gene. The V and J ends lost 0 bases and 1 base respectively, with 12 bases between them. This CDR3 has 16 amino acids. As DNA, the CDR3 is TGTGCCATCAGTGAGTCGTACGGTACCCTCCAAGAGACCCAGTACTTC. Amino acids: CAISESYGTLQETQYF.

V gene TRBV12-3 or TRBV12-4 combines with J gene TRBJ1-2; D possibly corresponds to TRBD1 (5 bases). Deletions cut 6 bases from V and 3 bases from J, with 11 bases between. The CDR3 has 13 residues. CDR3 sequence (DNA): TGTGCCAGCAGCACAGGCCGGTACTATGGCTACACCTTC. Protein sequence: CASSTGRYYGYTF.

This clonotype was counted ten times or more. V usage is TRBV19 and J usage is TRBJ1-5; D gene ambiguous. Per the germline V gene, CDR1 is LNHDA and CDR2 is SQIVND (reference sequence). This CDR3 spans 15 amino acids. Trimming removed 5 bases from V and 5 bases from J, with 16 bases in between. The CDR3 bases are TGTGCCAGTAGTTTTAACTCGGGAGAAGATCAGCCCCAGCATTTT. It yields the protein CASSFNSGEDQPQHF.